The 21 T cell receptor beta chains reported below all come from one sample, sequenced in a study of shared clonotypes between healthy human individuals. Sequencing was performed with immunoSEQ multiplex PCR; in TCRdb, only in-frame clones are kept and a portion is missing. The sample shows more than 1,200,000 clones, around 98.5% of them seen only once. Sequences were obtained from naive CD4+ T cells sorted from blood. The subset denotes: CD45RA+ positively selected. Source of these receptors: a man aged 30 to 39 in good health.

The gene calls are TRBV19 and TRBJ2-7, with TRBD1 matching 7 bases. The junction had 6 bases not matched to a gene; V was cut back by 5 bases and J by 2 bases. The CDR3 is 14 amino acids. Germline CDR1 reads LNHDA; CDR2 reads SQIVND (reference sequence). DNA of the CDR3: TGTGCCAGTAGTCCTAACAGGGGACCCTACGAGCAGTACTTC. Translation gives CASSPNRGPYEQYF.

Written as DNA, the CDR3 is TGCGCCAGCAGCCAAGACCCATTCGGTGGCTACACCTTC. Amino acid sequence: CASSQDPFGGYTF. The chain joins TRBV4-1 to TRBJ1-2; no clear D. The CDR3 has 13 amino acids. V gave up 0 bases and J gave up 7 bases, with 9 bases separating them. In germline, CDR1 is MGHRA, CDR2 YSYEKL.

This rearrangement joins TRBV20-1 to TRBJ2-7; a weak D match, TRBD2 (5 bases). This CDR3 contains 11 residues. V dropped 3 bases and J dropped 12 bases, with 15 bases sitting between them. The V gene's germline CDR1 is DFQATT and CDR2 SNEGSKA (reference sequence). The CDR3 loop is CSASPGNQPYF. The DNA of the CDR3 is TGCAGTGCTAGTCCCGGGAATCAGCCGTACTTC.

The chain combines TRBV5-1 with TRBJ2-3; 12 bases fit TRBD2. After removal of 1 base from V and 2 bases from J, the junction contained 8 bases not matched to a gene. The CDR3 loop spans 18 amino acids. Germline values: CDR1 SGHRS, CDR2 YFSETQ. The CDR3 DNA follows: TGCGCCAGCAGCTTGATGTCTCTAGCGGGAGGGGTCACAGATACGCAGTATTTT. Its protein product is CASSLMSLAGGVTDTQYF.

Points on this clone: The sample carries other DNA sequences with the same CDR3. The V gene is TRBV5-1, the J gene TRBJ2-1; D ambiguous. The length of the CDR3 is 15 residues. V lost 0 bases and J 0 bases, leaving 7 bases between the germline ends. The V gene's germline CDR1 is SGHRS and CDR2 YFSETQ. This chain's CDR3 is CASSLADRSYNEQFF. The DNA of the CDR3 is TGCGCCAGCAGCTTGGCGGATCGCTCCTACAATGAGCAGTTCTTC.

This clone was seen only a few times. The sample holds other DNA sequences that translate to the same CDR3. The rearrangement joins TRBV6-5 to TRBJ2-7; the match to TRBD1 covers 11 bases. The CDR3 extends over 15 amino acids. CDR1 MNHEY and CDR2 SVGAGI come from the germline V gene. The J segment lost 3 bases and the V segment lost 0 bases, leaving 1 base of the junction unmatched. CDR3 bases: TGTGCCAGCAGTTACTCCGGGACAGGGGGCTACGAGCAGTACTTC. Translating gives CASSYSGTGGYEQYF.

J is TRBJ2-7 and V is TRBV14; 9 bases are a match to TRBD1. In germline, CDR1 is SGHDN, CDR2 FVKESK. V lost 1 base to trimming and J lost 2 bases; unmatched junction nucleotides: 6. The CDR3 runs 16 residues. The CDR3 region is CASSQVEGQGPYEQYF. The CDR3 DNA follows: TGTGCCAGCAGCCAAGTAGAGGGACAGGGACCCTACGAGCAGTACTTC.

The V and J genes are TRBV10-1 and TRBJ2-3; the match to TRBD2 covers 8 bases. With 9 bases clipped from V and 4 bases from J, the junction kept 9 bases outside the gene matches. The germline gives CDR1 WNHNN, CDR2 SYGVQD (reference sequence). This CDR3 region has 14 residues. Written as DNA, the CDR3 is TGCGCCAGTGGGACTAGTAAGACTGCAGATACGCAGTATTTT. Translating it yields CASGTSKTADTQYF.

The V and J genes are TRBV15 and TRBJ1-5; the D gene is possibly TRBD1 (6 bases). V was trimmed by 1 base and J by 6 bases, leaving 10 bases between them. The CDR3 runs 14 residues. From germline, CDR1 is LNHNV and CDR2 YYDKDF (reference sequence). This chain's CDR3 is CATSRAGETQPQHF. In DNA form, the CDR3 reads TGTGCCACCAGCAGAGCAGGGGAGACTCAGCCCCAGCATTTT.

This sequence joins TRBV7-9 and TRBJ2-1, with D perhaps TRBD2 (6 bases). The CDR3 spans 18 residues. Germline values: CDR1 SEHNR, CDR2 FQNEAQ (reference sequence). Trimming stripped 0 bases from V and 3 bases from J, with 18 bases between. CDR3 in amino acids: CASSLALGGIYNYNEQFF. CDR3 in DNA: TGTGCCAGCAGCTTAGCGCTAGGAGGGATTTATAACTACAATGAGCAGTTCTTC.

This clone showed up just once. The sample contains more than one DNA sequence encoding this CDR3. The chain recombines TRBV27 with TRBJ2-3; TRBD2 aligns across 7 bases. V shed 3 bases and J 1 base; nucleotides not matched to a gene: 1. CDR1 is MNHEY, CDR2 SMNVEV, per germline (reference sequence). The CDR3 runs 14 residues. The CDR3 DNA is TGTGCCAGCAGTTTTCTAGCGGGCACAGATACGCAGTATTTT. Amino acid sequence: CASSFLAGTDTQYF.

The chain uses TRBV6-6 and TRBJ1-1; D ambiguous. The V end lost 8 bases, the J end lost 1 base, and 8 bases lay between the germline ends. CDR3 size: 12 residues. Per the germline V gene, CDR1 is MNHNY and CDR2 is SVGAGI (reference sequence). The CDR3 loop reads CASFEANTEAFF. In nucleotides, the CDR3 is TGTGCCAGCTTTGAGGCGAACACTGAAGCTTTCTTT.

The chain employs TRBV19 and TRBJ2-7, with 9 bases that match TRBD1. J gave up 1 base and V 7 bases, and 2 bases lay outside the gene matches. CDR3 length: 13 amino acids. Germline V lookup: CDR1 LNHDA, CDR2 SQIVND (reference sequence). The CDR3 region has the DNA TGTGCCAGTACCGGACAGGGGTCCTACGAGCAGTACTTC. Its translation is CASTGQGSYEQYF.

The chain is built from TRBV13 and TRBJ2-5; D is possibly TRBD1 (6 bases). With 10 bases removed from V and 5 bases from J, the gap between germline ends came to 14 bases. CDR1 PRHDT and CDR2 FYEKMQ come from the germline V gene (reference sequence). The length of the CDR3 is 12 residues. The CDR3 bases are TGTGCCACCTCCTCGAGGGGGGAGACCCAGTACTTC. Amino acids: CATSSRGETQYF.

This chain links TRBV25-1 with TRBJ1-1, with D hard to call. There are 15 residues in the CDR3. Trimming removed 0 bases from V and 7 bases from J, with 15 bases in between. From germline, CDR1 is MGHDK and CDR2 SYGVNS. CDR3 loop: CASSEYDGRRGEAFF. In DNA form, the CDR3 reads TGTGCCAGCAGTGAATACGATGGGCGACGAGGTGAAGCTTTCTTT.

The chain has TRBV15 and TRBJ2-7; possibly TRBD2 for D (5 bases). The CDR3 covers 13 residues. Trimming took 0 bases from V and 5 from J, leaving 8 bases between them. Germline CDR1 is LNHNV and CDR2 is YYDKDF (reference sequence). Here the CDR3 reads CATSRERVHEQYF. The DNA of the CDR3 is TGTGCCACCAGCAGAGAGAGGGTACACGAGCAGTACTTC.

The chain combines TRBV18 with TRBJ2-1, with D maybe TRBD1 (6 bases). The CDR3 totals 16 residues. CDR1 KGHSH and CDR2 LQKENI come from the germline V gene. Trimming pared 0 bases from V and 7 bases from J, leaving 16 bases between. CDR3 bases: TGTGCCAGCTCACCACCGGTCAGGGGACGGTGGAATGAGCAGTTCTTC. This codes for CASSPPVRGRWNEQFF.

The CDR3 spells CASSAQQGPIEAFF. In DNA, the CDR3 is TGTGCCAGCAGTGCTCAACAGGGGCCCATTGAAGCTTTCTTT. J is TRBJ1-1 and V is TRBV6-6; 7 bases agree with TRBD1. Germline loops: CDR1 MNHNY, CDR2 SVGAGI (reference sequence). This CDR3 has 14 amino acids. After removal of 5 bases from V and 7 bases from J, the junction contained 10 bases not matched to a gene.

The chain recombines TRBV5-8 with TRBJ2-2, with D perhaps TRBD2 (6 bases). The germline V and J ends were trimmed by 0 bases and 4 bases, with 19 bases remaining between them. This CDR3 has 18 residues. Germline V gene data show CDR1 as SGHTS and CDR2 as YDEGEE. CDR3: CASSLGPIGRDFTGELFF. CDR3 nucleotide sequence: TGTGCCAGCAGCTTGGGGCCGATCGGGCGGGATTTCACCGGGGAGCTGTTTTTT.

The chain's CDR3 is CASSPVPDSNYGYTF. The DNA for the CDR3 is TGTGCCAGCTCACCAGTCCCCGACTCTAACTATGGCTACACCTTC. The rearrangement uses TRBV18 and TRBJ1-2; D ambiguous. V lost 2 bases and J 0 bases, leaving 10 bases between the germline ends. Germline loops: CDR1 KGHSH, CDR2 LQKENI. The CDR3 covers 15 residues.

The chain employs TRBV18 and TRBJ1-4; D possibly corresponds to TRBD1 (6 bases). In germline, CDR1 is KGHSH, CDR2 LQKENI. The CDR3 runs to 15 residues. Trimming cost V 2 bases and J 5 bases, with 12 bases left between them. CDR3 loop: CASSPNDRGNEKLFF. The CDR3 DNA reads TGTGCCAGCTCACCAAACGATAGGGGGAATGAAAAACTGTTTTTT. Together with reference TRBV18 and TRBJ1-4, the CDR3 gives the full variable domain: NAGVMQNPRHLVRRRGQEARLRCSPMKGHSHVYWYRQLPEEGLKFMVYLQKENIIDESGMPKERFSAEFPKEGPSILRIQQVVRGDSAAYFCASSPNDRGNEKLFFGSGTQLSVL.